What follows are 9 T cell receptor beta chains derived from one specimen sequenced in a study of response to subunit inactivated influenza vaccine. Each CDR3 protein gets one entry after TCRdb re-called the RT-PCR reads with MiXCR. The sample records about 780,000 distinct CDR3 sequences, roughly 20% being singletons. The sequencing used PBMCs from blood, collected more than 4 days after vaccination. These receptors all stem from a man between 50 and 59 years old who received an inactivated influenza vaccine.

J is TRBJ2-1 and V is TRBV14, with 9 bases matching TRBD2. Trimming took 4 bases from V and 8 from J; bases not matched to a gene: 9. Germline CDR1 and CDR2: SGHDN and FVKESK. This CDR3 is built from 15 residues. CDR3 sequence: CASSLLSSGKDEQFF. In DNA, the CDR3 is TGTGCCAGCAGCCTTCTCTCTAGCGGGAAAGATGAGCAGTTCTTC.

This clonotype appeared once. The gene calls are TRBV20-1 and TRBJ1-2; possible D gene TRBD1, 5 bases. Germline loops: CDR1 DFQATT, CDR2 SNEGSKA (reference sequence). Deletions cut 5 bases from V and 4 bases from J, with 17 bases between. The CDR3 length is 14 residues. The CDR3 nucleotides read TGCAGTGCTCCGGACCGAAGGGGACTCTATGGCTACACCTTC. It encodes CSAPDRRGLYGYTF.

The chain employs TRBV21-1 and TRBJ2-1; whether TRBD2, the table's D call, matches the DNA was not checked. TRBV21-1 is a documented pseudogene. This CDR3 contains 17 residues. In nucleotides, the CDR3 is TGTGCCAGCAGCGAACCTAGCGGAGCCGAGGCCTACAATGAGCAGTTCTTC. It is translated as CASSEPSGAEAYNEQFF.

V is TRBV15 and J is TRBJ1-3; tentatively, D is TRBD1 (5 bases). V was clipped by 1 base and J by 0 bases, with 10 bases between them. Germline assignment: CDR1 LNHNV and CDR2 YYDKDF (reference sequence). This CDR3 has 16 amino acids. CDR3 nucleotides: TGTGCCACCAGCAGAGGCGGGGGACCCTCTGGAAACACCATATATTTT. It yields the protein CATSRGGGPSGNTIYF.

This chain connects TRBV12-3 or TRBV12-4 to TRBJ2-1, with TRBD2 identical over 7 bases. J gave up 9 bases and V 1 base, and 9 bases lay outside the gene matches. The CDR3 contains 15 residues. The chain's CDR3 is CASSLGGGVVREQFF. Written as DNA, the CDR3 is TGTGCCAGCAGTTTAGGGGGGGGGGTGGTACGTGAGCAGTTCTTC.

The CDR3, as DNA: TGTGCCAGCAGTTTAGGGTTGTCGAGCGGGGCCAACGTCCTGACTTTC. Translated: CASSLGLSSGANVLTF. The V and J genes are TRBV12-3 or TRBV12-4 and TRBJ2-6; D is unclear. V lost 1 base to trimming and J lost 4 bases, with 11 bases between them. This CDR3 has 16 residues.

This clonotype was counted many times. This chain joins TRBV5-5 and TRBJ1-5, with D unclear. The V gene lost 0 bases and the J gene lost 0 bases, with 13 bases spanning the gap. Germline V CDR1 and CDR2: SGHKS, YYEKEE (reference sequence). CDR3 length equals 17 residues. The CDR3 loop is CASSLGVGSHSNQPQHF. The CDR3 nucleotides read TGTGCCAGCAGCTTGGGAGTGGGCAGCCATAGCAATCAGCCCCAGCATTTT.

V gene TRBV6-1 combines with J gene TRBJ2-7; 11 positions match TRBD2. J was trimmed by 5 bases and V by 6 bases; bases with no gene match: 6. This CDR3 has 14 amino acids. Germline V lookup: CDR1 MNHNS, CDR2 SASEGT. The CDR3 DNA is TGTGCCAGCAGAAATAGCGGGAGGGTAAACGAGCAGTACTTC. Translated, it gives CASRNSGRVNEQYF.

The J gene is TRBJ2-3, the V gene TRBV5-1; D may be TRBD2 (6 bases). Trimming stripped 4 bases from V and 6 bases from J, with 15 bases between. CDR3 length equals 14 residues. CDR1 and CDR2 (germline): SGHRS, YFSETQ. The CDR3 here is CASSQTAGSDTQYF. The CDR3 DNA reads TGCGCCAGCAGCCAGACGGCGGGAAGCGATACGCAGTATTTT.